The 5 T cell receptor beta chains given below trace back to one sample, sequenced in a study of memory CD4+ T cells and cytomegalovirus serostatus. The sort gate was single viable CD3+CD4+CD8-CD45RO+ cells for memory CD4+ T cells. Method: immunoSEQ multiplex PCR; TCRdb's copy keeps in-frame clones and lacks some. The sample lists just under 40,000 clones; around 79% were seen once. Sample: memory CD4+ T cells from blood. These receptors were taken from an adult in good health and CMV-seronegative.

This clone has more than one count but fewer than ten. The chain combines TRBV4-2 with TRBJ2-1, with D uncertain. V dropped 9 bases and J dropped 0 bases, with 24 bases sitting between them. Germline V gene sequence: CDR1 LGHNA, CDR2 YNFKEQ. The CDR3 length is 18 residues. The CDR3 here is CASAGPSIGSSSYNEQFF. CDR3 sequence (DNA): TGTGCCAGTGCAGGCCCGAGTATTGGTTCGAGCTCCTACAATGAGCAGTTCTTC.

This clone was seen a handful of times. The chain carries TRBV30 and TRBJ1-1; D perhaps matches TRBD1 (6 bases). The CDR3 is made up of 12 amino acids. V lost 3 bases to trimming and J lost 8 bases, with 13 bases between them. From germline, CDR1 is GTSNPN and CDR2 SVGIG (reference sequence). As DNA, the CDR3 is TGTGCCTGGAGAGGGGGTATAATAGAAGCTTTCTTT. Translated: CAWRGGIIEAFF.

The rearrangement uses TRBV9 and TRBJ2-3; the D gene is possibly TRBD1 (6 bases). The CDR3 is 14 residues long. V shed 3 bases and J shed 8 bases, with 16 bases lying between them. Germline values: CDR1 SGDLS, CDR2 YYNGEE. The DNA for the CDR3 is TGTGCCAGCAGCGAGGGGGTCTATGCAGGTACGCAGTATTTT. Protein: CASSEGVYAGTQYF.

The rearrangement joins TRBV15 to TRBJ1-1; D is possibly TRBD1 (6 bases). CDR1 is LNHNV, CDR2 YYDKDF, per germline (reference sequence). V was clipped by 0 bases and J by 14 bases, with 16 bases between them. The CDR3 has 13 amino acids. The CDR3 coding sequence is TGTGCCACCAGCAGAGATAGGGGGGGACTAAGCTTCTTT. Translated, it gives CATSRDRGGLSFF.

The chain couples TRBV5-1 to TRBJ2-1; no clear D. The ends were cut back, 2 bases at V and 6 bases at J, with 6 bases in the middle. Germline loops: CDR1 SGHRS, CDR2 YFSETQ. This CDR3 has 12 amino acids. CDR3 bases: TGCGCCAGCAGCTTTTTAGTCAATGAGCAGTTCTTC. Encoded protein: CASSFLVNEQFF.